This T cell receptor beta chain emerged from a study of blood T cell repertoires in COVID-19. Background on the study: There were acute and convalescent COVID-19 samples, and they came from the United States, Italy and Spain. From T cells, B-cell-depleted T cells, or PBMCs came the material, which was cDNA or gDNA.

Repertoires were generated with immunoSEQ multiplex PCR, while TCRdb's copy carries only in-frame clones and drops some. In the table there are over 350,000 clones, roughly nine tenths of which are singletons. The germline V gene encodes CDR1 LGHDT and CDR2 YNNKEL (reference sequence). CDR3 size: 18 residues. J was trimmed by 1 base and V by 1 base; bases with no gene match: 7. The sample comprised PBMCs or T cells enriched from blood (not recorded which). The receptor was isolated from a woman between 40 and 50 years old who had been exposed to COVID-19. The V call is TRBV3-1 (or the pseudogene TRBV3-2), the J call TRBJ2-3; TRBD2 agrees at 11 bases. The CDR3 DNA reads as TGTGCCAGCAGCCAAGGGCCTAGCGGGGGGCCGCGCACAGATACGCAGTATTTT. Its protein is CASSQGPSGGPRTDTQYF.